This record looks at one TCR beta chain sequence and its context. This sample was taken from a study of blood T cell repertoires in COVID-19. Looking at the study overall: PBMCs, B-cell-depleted T cells, or T cells were the source of the cDNA or gDNA that made up the material.

Original handling: Amplification of reference gene primers provided the estimated nucleated cell counts. Produced via immunoSEQ multiplex PCR; TCRdb's table is partial and in-frame only. That table supplies the V and J calls and clone size; D and trimming were determined from the DNA. The table shows 25,000 to 35,000 clones, with around 87% occurring only once. Germline V gene data show CDR1 as GTSNPN and CDR2 as SVGIG (reference sequence). The CDR3 runs 13 residues. Trimming took 0 bases from V and 9 from J; bases not matched to a gene: 6. The sequence came from a human donor in a cohort sampled during active COVID-19. The donor label of this sample is uncertain. Sequencing was done on a sample of peripheral blood. The J gene is TRBJ2-5, the V gene TRBV30; the match to TRBD2 covers 8 bases. The CDR3 sequence: CAWSVLTSGPQYF. CDR3 DNA sequence: TGTGCCTGGAGTGTACTAACTAGCGGTCCCCAGTACTTC.